This TCR beta chain emerged from a study of T cells after yellow fever vaccination. On the study more broadly: Fractions containing few cells were prepared with SMART-Seq v4 Ultra Low Input. Study results and limitations: Subsequent booster samples again held most clones from primary vaccination (nearly 98% CD4, about 85% CD8). Abundant bulk-derived clonotypes could contaminate FACS-sorted repertoires.

The V and J ends lost 4 bases and 2 bases, in that order; junction bases with no gene match: 8. Germline CDR1 SGHRS, CDR2 YFSETQ. The CDR3 is 17 amino acids. TCRdb recomputed calls from the 5' RACE reads with MiXCR, one row per CDR3 protein. Of 250,000 to 350,000 distinct CDR3 sequences listed, 6.5% to 8.5% are singletons. This clonotype was seen at least ten times. The antigen remains undetermined. The rearrangement joins TRBV5-1 to TRBJ2-4, with 11 nucleotides matching TRBD1. Sequenced material: PBMCs, taken roughly 45 days after the first yellow fever vaccination. This TCR derives from a man aged 18-30 years who received the YFV17D yellow fever vaccine. CDR3 DNA: TGCGCCAGCAGCGTGGGACAGGGGGGGTGGACCAAAAACATTCAGTACTTC. Protein product: CASSVGQGGWTKNIQYF.